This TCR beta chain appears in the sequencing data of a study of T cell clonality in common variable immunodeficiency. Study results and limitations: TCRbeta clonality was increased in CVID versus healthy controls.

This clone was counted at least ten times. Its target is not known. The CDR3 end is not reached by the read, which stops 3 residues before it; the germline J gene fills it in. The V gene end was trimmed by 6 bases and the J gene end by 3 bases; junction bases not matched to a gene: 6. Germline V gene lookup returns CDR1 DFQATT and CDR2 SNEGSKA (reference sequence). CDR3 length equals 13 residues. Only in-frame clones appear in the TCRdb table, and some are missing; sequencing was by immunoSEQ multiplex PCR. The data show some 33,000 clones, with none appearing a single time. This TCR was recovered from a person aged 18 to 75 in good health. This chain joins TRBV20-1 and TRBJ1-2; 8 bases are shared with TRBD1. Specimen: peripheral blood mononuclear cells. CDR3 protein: CSASGQGDYGYTF. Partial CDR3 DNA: TGCAGTGCCTCCGGACAGGGCGACTATGGC.